A selection of T cell receptor beta chains follows, all from one sample in a study of T cell repertoires in cytomegalovirus infection. TCRdb independently ran MiXCR on the reads; one entry per CDR3 protein. This table has 450,000 to 650,000 distinct CDR3 sequences, 35% to 50% appearing once. No antigen is known for these receptors. Sequences were derived from cultured PBMCs, sampled from culture after CMV antigen stimulation. The source of these receptors is a human donor in good health (CMV status not recorded). Some clones in this sample may be carry-over from other donors' samples. Each CDR3 is given with its conserved first and last residue. The D gene is left open where the match is weak. Clone size is not always given. Where it is, it says once, few, many or a class for expanded clones.

CASSVSGQYSPNYGYTF	few	17	TRBV18	.	TRBJ1-2
CASSYSISAGGSTDTQYF	.	18	TRBV6-5	TRBD2	TRBJ2-3
CASSSLGTDYEQYF	once	14	TRBV7-2	.	TRBJ2-7
CASSPRLGDRGRFSGFF	few	17	TRBV7-8	TRBD1	TRBJ2-1
CASSRTSGNGEQFF	once	14	TRBV11-3	TRBD2	TRBJ2-1
CASSQVGQGQETQYF	.	15	TRBV12-3/TRBV12-4	TRBD1	TRBJ2-5
CASSLRWSGPLREQFF	many	16	TRBV7-2	.	TRBJ2-1
CASSPGGAMNTEAFF	many	15	TRBV7-2	.	TRBJ1-1
CASSQGWGSYEQYF	few	14	TRBV11-2	.	TRBJ2-7
CASSQAGGSPRNEQFF	.	16	TRBV14	.	TRBJ2-1
CASRSGQGLETQYF	.	14	TRBV6-6	TRBD1	TRBJ2-5
CASSLGIWQGNYGYTF	many	16	TRBV7-9	.	TRBJ1-2
CASSESRLASNTDTQYF	few	17	TRBV25-1	TRBD2	TRBJ2-3
CASAAPGVSNYNEQFF	.	16	TRBV19	.	TRBJ2-1
CASFAPGVNYGYTF	few	14	TRBV7-2	.	TRBJ1-2
CASSIGPGWGGRADTQYF	.	18	TRBV19	TRBD2	TRBJ2-3
CASSLDRGRTEAFF	many	14	TRBV7-2	TRBD1	TRBJ1-1
CASNGGGHQPQHF	few	13	TRBV2	.	TRBJ1-5
CASSEVRGATGELFF	.	15	TRBV11-2	.	TRBJ2-2
CASRGAFTEAFF	.	12	TRBV12-3/TRBV12-4	.	TRBJ1-1
CASSSPLWDRGLGEQFF	few	17	TRBV5-1	TRBD1	TRBJ2-1
CASSPSFGADEQFF	.	14	TRBV27	.	TRBJ2-1
CASSRGGKETQYF	.	13	TRBV18	.	TRBJ2-5
CASSLVGRSGYTF	.	13	TRBV5-1	.	TRBJ1-2
CASSLDQGLAGETQYF	few	16	TRBV11-2	TRBD2	TRBJ2-5